These 18 T cell receptor beta chains were sequenced from one sample in a study of blood T cell repertoires in COVID-19 (TCRdb year 2020). Libraries were made using the immunoSEQ multiplex PCR assay. TCRdb carries this immuneACCESS record with in-frame sequences only. Its versions omit some clonotypes, under half of them owing to an unresolved V gene in the studies checked, with the rest unexplained. For this sample there are hundreds of thousands of clones; 85% to 90% appear just once. The top ten clonotypes cover roughly 4.5% of the sample. The sequenced sample consisted of peripheral blood. These receptors all stem from a man between 45 and 60 years old with acute or convalescent COVID-19.

The rearrangement links TRBV4-1 to TRBJ1-5; D perhaps matches TRBD1 (5 bases). The CDR3 totals 16 residues. Germline V CDR1 and CDR2: MGHRA, YSYEKL. Trimming took off 0 bases at V and 5 bases at J, with 14 bases between the two ends. This chain's CDR3 is CASSQELRGYHQPQHF. In DNA, the CDR3 is TGCGCCAGCAGCCAAGAACTTCGGGGGTACCATCAGCCCCAGCATTTT.

V and J are TRBV11-2 and TRBJ1-2; TRBD1 agrees at 8 bases. Germline CDR1 and CDR2: SGHAT and FQNNGV. This CDR3 spans 17 amino acids. With V trimmed by 5 bases and J by 0 bases, 11 bases remained unmatched. Here the CDR3 DNA reads TGTGCCAGCAGCCGCACCGGGACAGGAGAACCTAACTATGGCTACACCTTC. Translating gives CASSRTGTGEPNYGYTF.

The V gene is TRBV7-3, the J gene TRBJ1-2, with 10 bases fitting TRBD1. The V and J ends lost 4 bases and 6 bases, in that order; junction bases with no gene match: 2. The CDR3 totals 13 residues. The germline V gene encodes CDR1 SGHTA and CDR2 FQGTGA. Here the CDR3 reads CASSSGTGDGYTF. The DNA for the CDR3 is TGTGCCAGCAGCTCGGGGACAGGGGATGGCTACACCTTC.

The chain uses TRBV6-5 and TRBJ2-1; D not resolved. V lost 4 bases and J 7 bases, leaving 14 bases between the germline ends. The germline gives CDR1 MNHEY, CDR2 SVGAGI. The CDR3 is 14 residues long. The CDR3 DNA reads TGTGCCAGCAGTTTCCCGGTGGGCTGGAATGAGCAGTTCTTC. Amino acid sequence: CASSFPVGWNEQFF.

This chain uses TRBV2 with TRBJ1-1, with TRBD1 matching 7 bases. This CDR3 is 15 amino acids long. With V trimmed by 6 bases and J by 1 base, 8 bases remained unmatched. The germline V gene encodes CDR1 SNHLY and CDR2 FYNNEI. Here the CDR3 reads CASSARQGGNTEAFF. Here the CDR3 DNA reads TGTGCCAGCAGCGCCCGACAGGGCGGGAACACTGAAGCTTTCTTT.

This chain uses TRBV14 with TRBJ2-1, with 7 bases matching TRBD2. The CDR3 extends over 14 amino acids. Unmatched junction bases numbered 8, after V lost 4 bases and J lost 8 bases. Germline V gives CDR1 SGHDN, CDR2 FVKESK. CDR3 protein: CASSPHAGVYEQFF. For the CDR3, the DNA is TGTGCCAGCAGCCCTCACGCGGGGGTTTATGAGCAGTTCTTC.

This chain links TRBV4-1 with TRBJ1-3; possible D gene TRBD1, 5 bases. The CDR3 is 17 amino acids. V was pared by 0 bases and J by 6 bases, with 18 bases between. Germline-derived CDR1 and CDR2 are MGHRA and YSYEKL. CDR3 DNA sequence: TGCGCCAGCAGCCAAGATCACCTGAGGCAGGGATTAAACACCATATATTTT. This sequence encodes CASSQDHLRQGLNTIYF.

The CDR3 DNA is TGTGCCAGCAGCAAAGAGGACAGGGAAGAGGAGACCCAGTACTTC. Encoded protein: CASSKEDREEETQYF. The chain couples TRBV21-1 to TRBJ2-5; TRBD1 is the table's D call, not checked against the DNA. TRBV21-1 is listed as a pseudogene. CDR3 length equals 15 residues.

The chain has TRBV29-1 and TRBJ1-2; D might be TRBD1 (5 bases). The V end was cut by 3 bases, the J end by 1 base, with 15 bases between. CDR3 length: 15 amino acids. The V gene's germline CDR1 is SQVTM and CDR2 ANQGSEA. The CDR3 coding sequence is TGCAGCGTTGACATATACAGGAACAATAACTATGGCTACACCTTC. Translating it yields CSVDIYRNNNYGYTF.

The rearrangement joins TRBV5-8 to TRBJ1-4; possibly TRBD1 for D (5 bases). The CDR3 extends over 14 amino acids. Germline CDR1 SGHTS, CDR2 YDEGEE. The germline V and J ends were trimmed by 3 bases and 6 bases, with 12 bases remaining between them. The CDR3 loop is CASSSRGAYEKLFF. As DNA, the CDR3 is TGTGCCAGCAGCTCTCGTGGGGCGTATGAAAAACTGTTTTTT.

The chain employs TRBV2 and TRBJ1-5; D call uncertain. The germline gives CDR1 SNHLY, CDR2 FYNNEI. V was cut by 3 bases and J by 4 bases, with 10 bases left in between. The CDR3 runs to 14 residues. CDR3 sequence (DNA): TGTGCCAGCAGTGATCGAAGAGCTAATCAGCCCCAGCATTTT. Translated: CASSDRRANQPQHF.

This clone was detected only a few times. The chain uses TRBV2 and TRBJ1-2, with TRBD1 as a possible D gene (5 bases). Trimming stripped 8 bases from V and 4 bases from J, with 17 bases between. Germline lookup yields CDR1 SNHLY and CDR2 FYNNEI. The CDR3 has 14 amino acids. The CDR3 DNA reads as TGTGCCAGCCATTTCGAAGGGGCCGGCTATGGCTACACCTTC. It codes for CASHFEGAGYGYTF.

The chain couples TRBV7-8 to TRBJ1-5; D unresolved. This CDR3 contains 15 residues. V lost 5 bases and J 3 bases, leaving 14 bases between the germline ends. Looked up from germline, CDR1 is SGHVS and CDR2 is FQNEAQ. The CDR3 spells CASSRYRVSNQPQHF. CDR3 bases: TGTGCCAGCAGCCGATACCGGGTCTCCAATCAGCCCCAGCATTTT.

The chain joins TRBV5-1 to TRBJ2-7, with TRBD2 identical over 12 bases. The junction had 5 bases not matched to a gene; V was cut back by 8 bases and J by 2 bases. CDR3 size: 14 residues. The germline gives CDR1 SGHRS, CDR2 YFSETQ. CDR3 in amino acids: CARLRLAGAYEQYF. CDR3 in DNA: TGCGCCAGACTTCGACTAGCGGGGGCCTACGAGCAGTACTTC.

The chain has TRBV5-1 and TRBJ2-2; 10 bases map to TRBD2. Germline V lookup: CDR1 SGHRS, CDR2 YFSETQ. The CDR3 runs to 16 residues. V was clipped by 1 base and J by 7 bases; unmatched bases: 7. The CDR3 is CASSLRLAGDNGELFF. CDR3 DNA: TGCGCCAGCAGCTTGCGGCTAGCGGGGGATAACGGGGAGCTGTTTTTT.

The chain couples TRBV7-9 to TRBJ2-1, with 11 bases that match TRBD2. In germline, CDR1 is SEHNR, CDR2 FQNEAQ (reference sequence). There are 16 residues in the CDR3. Trimming at V came to 5 bases and at J to 3 bases, leaving 6 bases not matched to a gene. This CDR3 reads CASSPPGTSGYNEQFF. CDR3 in DNA: TGTGCCAGCAGCCCCCCCGGGACTAGCGGCTACAATGAGCAGTTCTTC.

This clone was picked up one time. The rearrangement uses TRBV6-1 and TRBJ1-1; TRBD1 is a possible D gene (5 bases). The germline gives CDR1 MNHNS, CDR2 SASEGT. Deletions cut 3 bases from V and 8 bases from J, with 19 bases between. The CDR3 covers 15 residues. CDR3 DNA: TGTGCCAGCAGTGAGTTAGTAGGGGCGCGATTAGAAGCTTTCTTT. This encodes CASSELVGARLEAFF.

In its sample, this clone was seen once. Other DNA sequences in this specimen translate into the identical CDR3. The V and J genes are TRBV30 and TRBJ1-5; possibly TRBD1 for D (6 bases). The CDR3 consists of 13 residues. Germline V gene data show CDR1 as GTSNPN and CDR2 as SVGIG (reference sequence). Trimming removed 0 bases at V and 5 bases at J, with 8 bases between. The CDR3 reads CAWSVGGDQPQHF. The CDR3 DNA sequence: TGTGCCTGGAGTGTAGGGGGTGATCAGCCCCAGCATTTT.